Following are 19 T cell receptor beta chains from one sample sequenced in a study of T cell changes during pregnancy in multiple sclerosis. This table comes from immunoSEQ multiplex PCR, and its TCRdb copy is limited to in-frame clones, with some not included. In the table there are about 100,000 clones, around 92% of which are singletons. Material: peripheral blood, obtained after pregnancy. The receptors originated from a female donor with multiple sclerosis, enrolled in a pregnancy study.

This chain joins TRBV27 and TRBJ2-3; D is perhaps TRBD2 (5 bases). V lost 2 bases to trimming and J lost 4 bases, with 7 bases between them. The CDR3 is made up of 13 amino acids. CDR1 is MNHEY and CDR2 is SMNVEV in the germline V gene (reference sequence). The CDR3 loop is CASSLLAPDTQYF. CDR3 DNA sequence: TGTGCCAGCAGTTTACTAGCCCCAGATACGCAGTATTTT.

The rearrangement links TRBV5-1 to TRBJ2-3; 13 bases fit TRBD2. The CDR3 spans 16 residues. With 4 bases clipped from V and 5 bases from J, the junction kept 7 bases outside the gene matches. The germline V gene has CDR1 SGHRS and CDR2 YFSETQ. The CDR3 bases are TGCGCCAGCAGCGATGGACTAGCGGGAGTGGTAGATACGCAGTATTTT. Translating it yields CASSDGLAGVVDTQYF.

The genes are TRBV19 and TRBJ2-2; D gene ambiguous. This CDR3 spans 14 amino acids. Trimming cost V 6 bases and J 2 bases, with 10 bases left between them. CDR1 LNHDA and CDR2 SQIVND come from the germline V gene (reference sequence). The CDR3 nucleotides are TGTGCCAGTAGGAATAGCCCTAACACCGGGGAGCTGTTTTTT. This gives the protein CASRNSPNTGELFF.

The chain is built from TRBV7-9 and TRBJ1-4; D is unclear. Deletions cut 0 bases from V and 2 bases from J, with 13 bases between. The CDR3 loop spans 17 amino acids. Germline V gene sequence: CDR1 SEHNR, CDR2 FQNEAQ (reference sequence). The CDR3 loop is CASSLASRGMTNEKLFF. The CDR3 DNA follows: TGTGCCAGCAGCTTAGCGTCTCGCGGAATGACTAATGAAAAACTGTTTTTT.

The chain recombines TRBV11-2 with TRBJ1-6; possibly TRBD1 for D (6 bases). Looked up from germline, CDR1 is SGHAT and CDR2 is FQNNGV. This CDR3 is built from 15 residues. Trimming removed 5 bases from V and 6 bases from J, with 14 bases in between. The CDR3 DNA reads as TGTGCCAGCAGCCTTAAGGACAGTCCTAATTCACCCCTCCACTTT. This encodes CASSLKDSPNSPLHF.

The CDR3 bases are TGTGCCAGCAGTTATATTCAGGCAGAGATGAACACTGAAGCTTTCTTT. It translates to CASSYIQAEMNTEAFF. This sequence joins TRBV6-5 and TRBJ1-1; D not resolved. Germline assignment: CDR1 MNHEY and CDR2 SVGAGI. The CDR3 has 16 amino acids. Trimming stripped 3 bases from V and 0 bases from J, with 14 bases between.

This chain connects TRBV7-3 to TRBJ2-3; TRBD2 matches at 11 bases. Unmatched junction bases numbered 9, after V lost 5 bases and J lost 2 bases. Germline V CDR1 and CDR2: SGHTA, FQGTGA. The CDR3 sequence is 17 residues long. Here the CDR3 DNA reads TGTGCCAGCAGCCCAACAGGGACTAGCGGAAACACAGATACGCAGTATTTT. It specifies CASSPTGTSGNTDTQYF.

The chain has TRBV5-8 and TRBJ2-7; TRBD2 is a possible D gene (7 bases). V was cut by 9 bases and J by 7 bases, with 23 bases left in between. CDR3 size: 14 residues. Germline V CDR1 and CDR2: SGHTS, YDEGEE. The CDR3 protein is CATTSGGGSREQYF. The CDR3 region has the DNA TGTGCCACCACCTCGGGGGGCGGGAGCCGGGAGCAGTACTTC. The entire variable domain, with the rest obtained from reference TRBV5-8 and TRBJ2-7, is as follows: EAGVTQSPTHLIKTRGQQATLRCSPISGHTSVYWYQQALGLGLQFLLWYDEGEERNRGNFPPRFSGRQFPNYSSELNVNALELEDSALYLCATTSGGGSREQYFGPGTRLTVT.

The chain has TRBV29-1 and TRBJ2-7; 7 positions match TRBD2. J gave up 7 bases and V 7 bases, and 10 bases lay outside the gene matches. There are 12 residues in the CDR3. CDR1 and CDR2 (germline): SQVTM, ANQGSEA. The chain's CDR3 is CSGGGGLGEQYF. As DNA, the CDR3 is TGCAGCGGGGGCGGGGGACTGGGTGAGCAGTACTTC.

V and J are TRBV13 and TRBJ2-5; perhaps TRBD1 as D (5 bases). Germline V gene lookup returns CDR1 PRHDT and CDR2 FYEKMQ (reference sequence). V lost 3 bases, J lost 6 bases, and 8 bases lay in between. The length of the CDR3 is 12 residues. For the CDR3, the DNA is TGTGCCAGCAGCTTGGGGCTACAGACCCAGTACTTC. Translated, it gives CASSLGLQTQYF.

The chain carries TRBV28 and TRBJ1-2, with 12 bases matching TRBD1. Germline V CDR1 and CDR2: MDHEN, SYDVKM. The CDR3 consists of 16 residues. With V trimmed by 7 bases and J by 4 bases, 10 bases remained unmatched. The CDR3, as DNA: TGTGCCAGCACGGGACAGGGGGCGGTTTTTCCCTATGGCTACACCTTC. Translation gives CASTGQGAVFPYGYTF.

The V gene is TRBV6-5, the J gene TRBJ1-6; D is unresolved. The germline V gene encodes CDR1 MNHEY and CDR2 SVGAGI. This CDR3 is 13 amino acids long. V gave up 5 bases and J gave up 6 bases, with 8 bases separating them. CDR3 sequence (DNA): TGTGCCAGCAGTCTTCGCGTTAATTCACCCCTCCACTTT. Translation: CASSLRVNSPLHF.

The CDR3 is CASSPRQAVNYGYTF. The CDR3 nucleotides read TGTGCCAGCAGCCCCAGACAGGCAGTTAACTATGGCTACACCTTC. The chain links TRBV5-6 to TRBJ1-2; a weak D match, TRBD1 (6 bases). With 4 bases removed from V and 1 base from J, the gap between germline ends came to 14 bases. Germline V gene lookup returns CDR1 SGHDT and CDR2 YYEEEE. The CDR3 runs 15 residues.

The CDR3 region is CASSSPGLTGEHTEAFF. The CDR3, as DNA: TGTGCCAGCAGCTCCCCGGGCCTGACAGGGGAGCACACTGAAGCTTTCTTT. This sequence joins TRBV5-4 and TRBJ1-1; TRBD1 matches 8 bases. This CDR3 spans 17 amino acids. V was pared by 3 bases and J by 3 bases, with 13 bases of the junction left unmatched. CDR1 SGHNT and CDR2 YYREEE come from the germline V gene (reference sequence).

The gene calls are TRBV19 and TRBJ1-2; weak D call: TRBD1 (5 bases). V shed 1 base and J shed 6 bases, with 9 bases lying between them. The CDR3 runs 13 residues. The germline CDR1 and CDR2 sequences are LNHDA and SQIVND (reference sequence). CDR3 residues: CASSIGDRNGYTF. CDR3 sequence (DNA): TGTGCCAGTAGTATAGGAGACAGAAATGGCTACACCTTC.

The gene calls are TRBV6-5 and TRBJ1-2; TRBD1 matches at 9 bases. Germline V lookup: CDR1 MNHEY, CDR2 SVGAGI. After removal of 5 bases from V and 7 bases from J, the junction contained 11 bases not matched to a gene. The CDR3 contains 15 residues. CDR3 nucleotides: TGTGCCAGCAGTGTCCAGGACAGGGGCGTTAGTGGCTACACCTTC. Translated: CASSVQDRGVSGYTF.

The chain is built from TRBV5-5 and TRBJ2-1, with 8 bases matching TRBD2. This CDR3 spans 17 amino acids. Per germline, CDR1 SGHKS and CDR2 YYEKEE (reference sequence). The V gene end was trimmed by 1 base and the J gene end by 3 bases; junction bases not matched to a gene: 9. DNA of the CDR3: TGTGCCAGCAGCTTGACCCTTCGCGGGGGGAACTACAATGAGCAGTTCTTC. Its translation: CASSLTLRGGNYNEQFF.

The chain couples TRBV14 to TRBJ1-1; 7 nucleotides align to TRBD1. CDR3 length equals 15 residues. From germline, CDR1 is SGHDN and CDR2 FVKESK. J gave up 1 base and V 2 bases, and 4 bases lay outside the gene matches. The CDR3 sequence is CASSQNRGQNTEAFF. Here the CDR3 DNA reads TGTGCCAGCAGCCAAAACAGGGGACAGAACACTGAAGCTTTCTTT.

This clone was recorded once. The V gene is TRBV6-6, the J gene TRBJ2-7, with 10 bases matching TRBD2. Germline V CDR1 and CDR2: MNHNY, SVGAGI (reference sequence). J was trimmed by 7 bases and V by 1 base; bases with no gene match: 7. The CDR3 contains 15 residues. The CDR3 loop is CASSYYTGLAKEQYF. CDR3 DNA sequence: TGTGCCAGCAGTTACTATACGGGACTAGCGAAGGAGCAGTACTTC.